This TCR beta chain was sequenced for a study of neurological immune-mediated disorders (dated by TCRdb to about 2019). Study-level background: Among the roughly 35 multiple sclerosis patients, relapsing-remitting MS accounted for around 30 and secondary progressive MS accounted for 3. Using UMI-based sequencing, the study compared peripheral blood TCR-beta repertoires from patients with HTLV-I-associated myelopathy (HAM/TSP), patients with multiple sclerosis, and healthy controls. Longitudinal samples, technical triplicates and paired sorted CD4+ and CD8+ T-cell subsets, alongside PBMC samples, were included among the approximately 99 TCR-beta libraries. The cohort included approximately 70 subjects: approximately 15 with HAM/TSP, around 35 with multiple sclerosis, and approximately 20 healthy controls.

Overall study results and their limits: Across subjects, expanded clones never shared an identical CDR3 amino acid sequence, which suggests that the TCR-beta repertoires in every group were private. Repertoires from 18 of 34 MS patients were grouped by phylogenetic analysis into a cluster of related CDR3 sequences, suggesting a possible repertoire-level signature. The MS cluster was not associated with any clinical or MRI features, and the authors stated that larger cohorts are needed. TCR clonal expansion was greatest in HAM/TSP patients and smallest in MS patients, who ranked below even healthy controls.

The germline V gene supplies CDR1 SGHVS and CDR2 FNYEAQ. Trimming takes 5 bases from V and 7 bases from J, and the germline ends sit 6 bases apart. Inclusive of the bounding cysteine and phenylalanine, the CDR3 is 11 residues long. Only the CDR3 region is kept as DNA, spanning 33 bases read in frame from base 1. This clonotype was picked up many times. Its antigen remains undetermined. Base qualities are not provided; no much larger clone lies one nucleotide away. cDNA was synthesized by template-switch 5'RACE using a primer carrying a 10-nucleotide random unique molecular identifier by which each TCR transcript was tagged. Over 200 million TCR-beta sequences, covering 15-18 subjects, were produced in each sequencing run. Total RNA was extracted with the RNeasy kit. Using the KAPA Real-time Library Amplification kit, TCR-beta VDJ regions were amplified with primers for the TCR constant region and the 5'RACE anchor. A first PCR added sample indexes and Illumina adaptors, and a second PCR then raised library yield. After purification with Ampure beads, the TCR product of roughly 650 bp was size-selected on a 2% E-gel SizeSelection system. Before pooling, libraries had their quality checked on a Bioanalyzer, their concentration measured with Qubit, and their quantity determined with the Kapa Library Quantification kit. An Illumina HiSeq 2500 sequenced the libraries paired-end 2 x 150 bp. To increase sequence diversity, roughly 24-30% phiX was spiked into each library pool. Processing in the source paper ran as follows. The quality-filtered reads were processed with the UMI-based MiGEC pipeline, whose error correction step removed more than 80% of the raw TCR sequences. IMGT germline references were used for alignment of VDJ genes, and clonotypes were defined by a unique CDR3 amino acid sequence together with V-J genes. Clonal expansion, Shannon diversity and CDR3 relatedness were evaluated with VDJtools (CalcPairwiseDistances, ClusterSamples), while phylogenetic trees were built in CLCbio workbench. Clones with at least 8 unique UMIs were defined as expanded, with this threshold being based on coefficient-of-variation modelling across technical triplicates. TCRdb passed the public sequencing reads through fastp at Q25 and MiXCR, retaining productive beta sequences. Rows with a matching CDR3 protein are joined into one entry that keeps the most common DNA and genes. The V and J calls, along with clone size, are taken from TCRdb and not from the paper's own processing. In all, the sample holds approximately 68,000 distinct CDR3 sequences, and approximately 4.6% of those were seen once. The ten top clones hold around 2.2% of the sample.

Unsorted PBMC libraries were generated from 2 million PBMCs stored in RNAlater at -80 °C until RNA extraction. Multiple sclerosis patients were enrolled in a US clinical protocol evaluating disease progression by magnetic resonance imaging. Peripheral blood was subjected to Ficoll-Hypaque density gradient centrifugation to isolate PBMCs, which were then cryopreserved in liquid nitrogen. Recombination joined TRBV7-6 with TRBJ2-1, with no confident D gene call. Material for sequencing was PBMCs. The source is a woman between 65 and 79 years old with multiple sclerosis. DNA sequence: TGTGCCAGCAGCGCCCGTAATGAGCAGTTCTTC. It codes for CASSARNEQFF.